The 21 T cell receptor beta chains listed next were all sequenced from one sample in a study of cytomegalovirus exposure and HLA in healthy donors. 13 Jbeta primers and 60 Vbeta primers were used for the PCR. Clones were read by immunoSEQ multiplex PCR, and TCRdb kept only the in-frame ones, dropping some. The sample consists of around 100,000 clones, around 80% of them appearing once. The specimen sequenced was PBMCs. The receptor source for this set is a female donor in good health and CMV-seropositive.

This clone was seen more than once but under ten times. The chain links TRBV2 to TRBJ2-3; 8 positions agree with TRBD2. There are 14 residues in the CDR3. V shed 6 bases, J shed 6 bases, and the junction held 8 bases outside the gene matches. Germline values: CDR1 SNHLY, CDR2 FYNNEI. CDR3 nucleotides: TGTGCCAGCAGCCCGGGACTAGATGGGGATACGCAGTATTTT. Amino acid sequence: CASSPGLDGDTQYF.

The chain recombines TRBV18 with TRBJ1-1, with D hard to call. The germline CDR1 and CDR2 sequences are KGHSH and LQKENI. The V gene lost 6 bases and the J gene lost 7 bases, with 15 bases spanning the gap. The CDR3 consists of 13 residues. The CDR3 sequence is CASSELNGFEAFF. Here the CDR3 DNA reads TGTGCCAGCTCCGAACTAAACGGGTTTGAAGCTTTCTTT. Full variable domain (outside the CDR3, taken from reference TRBV18 and TRBJ1-1): NAGVMQNPRHLVRRRGQEARLRCSPMKGHSHVYWYRQLPEEGLKFMVYLQKENIIDESGMPKERFSAEFPKEGPSILRIQQVVRGDSAAYFCASSELNGFEAFFGQGTRLTVV.

The chain uses TRBV28 and TRBJ1-5, with 8 bases that match TRBD1. This CDR3 has 16 residues. CDR1 MDHEN and CDR2 SYDVKM come from the germline V gene. V was pared by 5 bases and J by 0 bases, with 6 bases of the junction left unmatched. The CDR3 region is CASSLAGGVSNQPQHF. The CDR3, as DNA: TGTGCCAGCAGTCTAGCAGGGGGCGTTAGCAATCAGCCCCAGCATTTT.

The chain uses TRBV27 and TRBJ2-1, with 8 bases lining up with TRBD2. The germline gives CDR1 MNHEY, CDR2 SMNVEV (reference sequence). V shed 4 bases and J 13 bases; nucleotides not matched to a gene: 3. The length of the CDR3 is 11 residues. The CDR3 coding sequence is TGTGCCAGCAGTTCCAGGACTAGCCAGTTCTTC. Translated, it gives CASSSRTSQFF.

In its sample, this clone was seen once. This chain connects TRBV28 to TRBJ1-1, with 7 bases fitting TRBD1. V was clipped by 3 bases and J by 0 bases; unmatched bases: 7. The germline CDR1 and CDR2 sequences are MDHEN and SYDVKM. The CDR3 consists of 16 residues. This CDR3 is CASSFLGQAVNTEAFF. In DNA, the CDR3 is TGTGCCAGCAGTTTCCTAGGACAGGCAGTGAACACTGAAGCTTTCTTT.

The table lists this clone with a count of one. This sequence joins TRBV10-1 and TRBJ1-5; the D is unclear. The length of the CDR3 is 13 residues. Deletions cut 8 bases from V and 6 bases from J, with 14 bases between. In germline, CDR1 is WNHNN, CDR2 SYGVQD (reference sequence). This CDR3 is CASSDSIGQPQHF. The CDR3 nucleotides read TGCGCCAGCTCCGACTCGATCGGTCAGCCCCAGCATTTT.

J is TRBJ2-2 and V is TRBV27, with 7 nucleotides matching TRBD2. Germline CDR1 is MNHEY and CDR2 is SMNVEV (reference sequence). The V and J ends lost 8 bases and 6 bases, in that order; junction bases with no gene match: 6. CDR3 length: 13 amino acids. The CDR3 is CASGLVSAGELFF. CDR3 nucleotides: TGTGCCAGCGGACTAGTTAGTGCCGGGGAGCTGTTTTTT.

A remark on this clone: Sequence at one end of the junction differs from germline and may be a read error. The V call is TRBV18, the J call TRBJ1-2; D remains ambiguous. Germline-derived CDR1 and CDR2 are KGHSH and LQKENI. The length of the CDR3 is 16 residues. The CDR3 DNA follows: TGTGCCAGCTCACCACAGCTAAGGATCATGTACTATGACTACACCTTC. The encoded protein is CASSPQLRIMYYDYTF.

The chain is built from TRBV6-5 and TRBJ2-2, with D possibly matching TRBD2 (6 bases). V lost 6 bases and J 5 bases, leaving 16 bases between the germline ends. CDR3 length equals 15 residues. Germline V gene lookup returns CDR1 MNHEY and CDR2 SVGAGI. In DNA, the CDR3 is TGTGCCAGCAGAACGGACTGGGCGGGGACCGGGGAGCTGTTTTTT. Translation gives CASRTDWAGTGELFF.

This clone has a single count. One junction end does not reproduce the germline sequence, and a read error may be involved. The chain is built from TRBV2 and TRBJ2-7, with 10 bases matching TRBD1. This CDR3 region has 13 residues. Germline values: CDR1 SNHLY, CDR2 FYNNEI. The CDR3 DNA is TGTGCCAGCAGGGACAGGGGGGGAATGGTTGTTTGCTTC. Protein: CASRDRGGMVVCF.

CDR3 nucleotide sequence: TGTGCCAGCAGCGTGGAGAGCGGGGGCCCCTACGAGCAGTACTTC. Translated: CASSVESGGPYEQYF. The chain is built from TRBV9 and TRBJ2-7; 8 bases map to TRBD2. Germline-derived CDR1 and CDR2 are SGDLS and YYNGEE. The junction had 6 bases not matched to a gene; V was cut back by 2 bases and J by 2 bases. The CDR3 is made up of 15 amino acids.

The V gene is TRBV2, the J gene TRBJ1-4; D not certain. Germline V CDR1 and CDR2: SNHLY, FYNNEI. V was shortened by 7 bases and J by 0 bases, with 12 bases between the two germline ends. The CDR3 has 15 residues. CDR3 DNA sequence: TGTGCCAGCATTCGAAACAGTCCAACTAATGAAAAACTGTTTTTT. Its translation: CASIRNSPTNEKLFF.

The chain combines TRBV7-3 with TRBJ2-1; possibly TRBD1 for D (6 bases). The germline V and J ends were trimmed by 3 bases and 2 bases, with 11 bases remaining between them. CDR1 and CDR2 from the germline V gene are SGHTA and FQGTGA. The CDR3 has 15 amino acids. CDR3 residues: CASSLGQVPYNEQFF. The CDR3 DNA reads TGTGCCAGCAGCTTGGGACAAGTCCCCTACAATGAGCAGTTCTTC.

V is TRBV4-3 and J is TRBJ2-1; D is unclear. CDR3 length equals 13 residues. Germline V CDR1 and CDR2: LGHNA, YSLEER. Trimming pared 2 bases from V and 6 bases from J, leaving 8 bases between. CDR3 in amino acids: CASSQSLVNEQFF. The CDR3 DNA is TGCGCCAGCAGCCAAAGCCTGGTCAATGAGCAGTTCTTC.

The chain couples TRBV5-1 to TRBJ2-1; 10 bases fit TRBD2. J lost 9 bases, V lost 6 bases, and 9 bases had no gene match. The CDR3 sequence is 14 residues long. CDR1 and CDR2 from the germline V gene are SGHRS and YFSETQ. CDR3 in DNA: TGCGCCAGCAACGGACTAGCGGCGTCGGGTGAGCAGTTCTTC. Residues: CASNGLAASGEQFF.

The V and J genes are TRBV2 and TRBJ1-5; D is ambiguous. The CDR3 spans 16 residues. Trimming took off 5 bases at V and 1 base at J, with 15 bases between the two ends. Per germline, CDR1 SNHLY and CDR2 FYNNEI. The CDR3 nucleotides are TGTGCCAGCAGTAGGGAGTTGAGGTCGAGCAATCAGCCCCAGCATTTT. This translates into CASSRELRSSNQPQHF. The variable domain in full, with the rest retrieved from reference TRBV2 and TRBJ1-5, is EPEVTQTPSHQVTQMGQEVILRCVPISNHLYFYWYRQILGQKVEFLVSFYNNEISEKSEIFDDQFSVERPDGSNFTLKIRSTKLEDSAMYFCASSRELRSSNQPQHFGDGTRLSIL.

This clone appeared once. The rearrangement joins TRBV27 to TRBJ2-3; D possibly corresponds to TRBD2 (6 bases). The ends were cut back, 3 bases at V and 0 bases at J, with 16 bases in the middle. Germline V gene data show CDR1 as MNHEY and CDR2 as SMNVEV (reference sequence). The CDR3 is 17 amino acids. The CDR3 loop reads CASSFWGVIPSTDTQYF. CDR3 coding DNA: TGTGCCAGCAGTTTTTGGGGGGTTATCCCTAGCACAGATACGCAGTATTTT.

This clone was seen more than once but under ten times. This chain connects TRBV5-4 to TRBJ2-7, with 10 bases that match TRBD1. The CDR3 totals 15 residues. With 2 bases clipped from V and 0 bases from J, the junction kept 2 bases outside the gene matches. Looked up from germline, CDR1 is SGHNT and CDR2 is YYREEE (reference sequence). The CDR3 protein is CASSFGTGASYEQYF. The CDR3 nucleotides read TGTGCCAGCAGCTTCGGGACAGGGGCCTCCTACGAGCAGTACTTC.

The chain combines TRBV6-5 with TRBJ2-1; no firm D call. The CDR3 consists of 14 residues. With 8 bases removed from V and 0 bases from J, the gap between germline ends came to 11 bases. The germline gives CDR1 MNHEY, CDR2 SVGAGI. The CDR3 protein is CASADGSSYNEQFF. The DNA for the CDR3 is TGTGCCAGCGCCGATGGCAGCTCCTACAATGAGCAGTTCTTC.

This clone was seen only once. The chain links TRBV6-1 to TRBJ1-1, with D maybe TRBD1 (6 bases). Germline CDR1 reads MNHNS; CDR2 reads SASEGT. CDR3 length: 15 amino acids. V lost 5 bases to trimming and J lost 1 base, with 14 bases between them. As DNA, the CDR3 is TGTGCCAGCAGTCAGACGGACAGACCGAACACTGAAGCTTTCTTT. Its protein is CASSQTDRPNTEAFF.

This clone has more than one count but fewer than ten. The chain is built from TRBV7-9 and TRBJ2-1; 7 bases are shared with TRBD1. Germline-derived CDR1 and CDR2 are SEHNR and FQNEAQ (reference sequence). V gave up 6 bases and J gave up 4 bases; unmatched junction bases: 3. The CDR3 is 13 amino acids. The DNA for the CDR3 is TGTGCCAGCAGTTCACAGGGGTACAATGAGCAGTTCTTC. It yields the protein CASSSQGYNEQFF.